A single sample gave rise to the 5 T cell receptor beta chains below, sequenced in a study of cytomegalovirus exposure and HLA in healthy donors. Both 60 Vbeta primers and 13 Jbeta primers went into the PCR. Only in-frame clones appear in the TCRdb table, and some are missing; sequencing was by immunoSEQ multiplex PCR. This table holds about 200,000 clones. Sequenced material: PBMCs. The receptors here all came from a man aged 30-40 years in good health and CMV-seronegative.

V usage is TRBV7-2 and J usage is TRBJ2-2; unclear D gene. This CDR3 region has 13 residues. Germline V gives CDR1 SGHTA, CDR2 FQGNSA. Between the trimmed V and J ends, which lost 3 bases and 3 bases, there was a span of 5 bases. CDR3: CASSFSDTGELFF. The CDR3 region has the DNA TGTGCCAGCAGCTTCTCGGACACCGGGGAGCTGTTTTTT.

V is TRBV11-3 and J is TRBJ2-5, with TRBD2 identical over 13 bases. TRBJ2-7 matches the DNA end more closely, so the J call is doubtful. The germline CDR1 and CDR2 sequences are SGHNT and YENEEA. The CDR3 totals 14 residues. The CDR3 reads CATRTSGGAHEQYF. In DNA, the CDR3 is TGTGCCACCCGTACTAGCGGGGGGGCCCACGAGCAGTACTTC.

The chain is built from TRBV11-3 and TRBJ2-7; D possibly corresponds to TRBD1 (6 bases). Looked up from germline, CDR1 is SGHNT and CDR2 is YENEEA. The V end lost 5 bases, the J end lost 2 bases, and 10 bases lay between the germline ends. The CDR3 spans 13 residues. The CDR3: CASSAGQPYEQYF. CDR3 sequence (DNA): TGTGCCAGCAGCGCCGGACAGCCCTACGAGCAGTACTTC.

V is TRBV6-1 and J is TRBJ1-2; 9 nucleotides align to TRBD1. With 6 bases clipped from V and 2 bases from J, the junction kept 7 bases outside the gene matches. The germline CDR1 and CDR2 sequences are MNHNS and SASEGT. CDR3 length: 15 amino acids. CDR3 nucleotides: TGTGCCAGCAGCGCCCTACAGGGGGCGAACTATGGCTACACCTTC. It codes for CASSALQGANYGYTF.

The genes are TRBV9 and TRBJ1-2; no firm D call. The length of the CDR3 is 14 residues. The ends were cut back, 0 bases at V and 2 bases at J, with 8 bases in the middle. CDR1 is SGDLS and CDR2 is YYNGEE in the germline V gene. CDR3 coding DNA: TGTGCCAGCAGCGTAGGTAGAGGGAACTATGGCTACACCTTC. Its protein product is CASSVGRGNYGYTF.